The T cell receptor (beta chain) under discussion was sequenced for a study of cytomegalovirus exposure and HLA in healthy donors. Study in general: Unique TCRs from HLA-typed donors, approximately 80 million of them, were held in an early data release. Study-wide points: Previous analysis showed most TCR beta V segments were productive about 87% or about 30% of the time. In the analysis, some V segments, TRBV6-2 and TRBV6-3 included, were excluded as indistinguishable.

Comment on this clone: What it binds is unknown.

PCR involved 60 Vbeta and 13 Jbeta primers. The protocol was immunoSEQ multiplex PCR, while the TCRdb copy is restricted to in-frame clones and leaves out a portion. Seen here are approximately 190,000 clones, around four fifths observed once, and the top ten hold approximately 0.8%. From germline, CDR1 is MNHEY and CDR2 SMNVEV (reference sequence). Trimming took 6 bases from V and 0 from J; bases not matched to a gene: 11. CDR3 length: 17 amino acids. This rearrangement joins TRBV27 to TRBJ1-5; 7 bases match TRBD1. Sequencing was done on a sample of PBMCs. The TCR sequence derives from a woman aged 18-29 years in good health and CMV-seronegative. The chain's CDR3 is CASRKTGQAPSNQPQHF. CDR3 coding DNA: TGTGCCAGCAGAAAGACCGGACAGGCACCTAGCAATCAGCCCCAGCATTTT.